This T cell receptor (beta chain) was documented in a study of T-cell memory formation after mild COVID-19. TCR alpha and TCR beta cDNA libraries with sample barcodes and UMIs came from 5'RACE using constant-segment primers. TCRdb passed the 5' RACE reads through MiXCR, listing each CDR3 protein once. The profile shows under 400,000 distinct CDR3 sequences, approximately 21% of them singletons. CDR3 length: 14 amino acids. Germline V CDR1 and CDR2: SGHRS, YFSETQ. The V and J ends lost 0 bases and 5 bases respectively, with 9 bases between them. Study outcomes and limitations: SARS-CoV-2 specificity was not confirmed for second-wave clones peaking on day 37. The pre-infection memory compartment contained some responding clones, suggesting cross-reactive memory joined. Largely, contracting CD4+ clones fell within CM and EM, and contracting CD8+ clones within EMRA.

The sample holds a few counts of this clonotype. Its antigen is unknown. This receptor was identified in an adult woman who had mild COVID-19 (a few samples of this study predate the infection). Cell type and time point are not known. The J gene is TRBJ2-1, the V gene TRBV5-1; D is undetermined. Sequencing was performed on PBMCs or a T cell subset sorted from them (not recorded which). Here the CDR3 reads CASSLGDPHNEQFF. The CDR3 DNA follows: TGCGCCAGCAGCTTGGGAGACCCCCACAATGAGCAGTTCTTC.